This paragraph reports one TCR beta chain. In germline, CDR1 is SGHRS, CDR2 YFSETQ. The V gene lost 0 bases and the J gene lost 3 bases, with 12 bases spanning the gap. The CDR3 covers 15 residues. The data stem from a study of blood T cell repertoires in COVID-19. Overall study: In each case, the material was cDNA or gDNA derived from T cells, B-cell-depleted T cells, or PBMCs.

Sequencing was performed with immunoSEQ multiplex PCR; in TCRdb, only in-frame clones are kept and a portion is missing. The table lists some 55,000 clones, roughly 87% of them singletons. The chain recombines TRBV5-1 with TRBJ1-1; D may be TRBD1 (6 bases). The sequencing sample was made of peripheral blood. This receptor was obtained from a woman aged 55-75 years with acute or convalescent COVID-19. The CDR3 loop reads CASSLASQGYTEAFF. As DNA, the CDR3 is TGCGCCAGCAGCTTGGCTTCGCAGGGGTACACTGAAGCTTTCTTT. The complete variable domain, with remaining parts taken from reference TRBV5-1 and TRBJ1-1, reads KAGVTQTPRYLIKTRGQQVTLSCSPISGHRSVSWYQQTPGQGLQFLFEYFSETQRNKGNFPGRFSGRQFSNSRSEMNVSTLELGDSALYLCASSLASQGYTEAFFGQGTRLTVV.